These 25 T cell receptor beta chains came from one sample sequenced in a study of T cell responses to AZD1222 COVID-19 vaccine. TCRdb's copy holds only in-frame clones and misses some; the assay was immunoSEQ multiplex PCR. Of about 180,000 clones in the sample, approximately 90% are singletons; the top ten hold roughly 26%. Sample: peripheral blood, taken 28 days after the second AZD1222 dose. The receptors were sampled from an adult who received the AZD1222 COVID-19 vaccine.

This chain connects TRBV19 to TRBJ1-1; 9 nucleotides line up with TRBD1. The CDR3 has 13 amino acids. In germline, CDR1 is LNHDA, CDR2 SQIVND (reference sequence). Trimming cost V 5 bases and J 6 bases; bases outside gene matches: 4. CDR3 bases: TGTGCCAGTAGTCTCACAGGGGGCCCTGAAGCTTTCTTT. It yields the protein CASSLTGGPEAFF.

Turning to this clone: The sample carries other DNA sequences with the same CDR3. This chain connects TRBV5-8 to TRBJ2-7; unclear D gene. The germline V gene encodes CDR1 SGHTS and CDR2 YDEGEE. The V and J ends lost 2 bases and 1 base respectively, with 7 bases between them. This CDR3 has 13 amino acids. In nucleotides, the CDR3 is TGTGCCAGCAGCTTTGGTCGGTCCTACGAGCAGTACTTC. Its translation: CASSFGRSYEQYF.

This clone was detected once. This chain links TRBV2 with TRBJ2-2; TRBD1 matches 12 bases. The CDR3 extends over 15 amino acids. V lost 4 bases to trimming and J lost 7 bases; unmatched junction nucleotides: 4. Germline values: CDR1 SNHLY, CDR2 FYNNEI. CDR3 residues: CASSGDRGPSGELFF. DNA for the CDR3: TGTGCCAGCAGTGGGGACAGGGGGCCGAGCGGGGAGCTGTTTTTT.

This sequence joins TRBV12-5 and TRBJ1-1, with TRBD1 matching 10 bases. The germline gives CDR1 LGHNT, CDR2 FRNRAP. Trimming removed 6 bases from V and 4 bases from J; junction bases left unmatched: 8. CDR3 length equals 15 residues. The CDR3 loop reads CASGRDRGRSTEAFF. In DNA, the CDR3 is TGTGCTAGTGGCCGGGACAGGGGACGGAGCACTGAAGCTTTCTTT.

This clone has only one observation. In the same sample, other DNA sequences code for this CDR3. The chain has TRBV30 and TRBJ2-1, with D unclear. From germline, CDR1 is GTSNPN and CDR2 SVGIG (reference sequence). V was cut by 0 bases and J by 6 bases, with 3 bases left in between. The CDR3 totals 11 residues. CDR3 amino acids: CAWSVRNEQFF. The CDR3 nucleotides read TGTGCCTGGAGTGTACGCAATGAGCAGTTCTTC. The whole variable domain, filled in from reference TRBV30 and TRBJ2-1, reads SQTIHQWPATLVQPVGSPLSLECTVEGTSNPNLYWYRQAAGRGLQLLFYSVGIGQISSEVPQNLSASRPQDRQFILSSKKLLLSDSGFYLCAWSVRNEQFFGPGTRLTVL.

This chain links TRBV4-3 with TRBJ1-5, with 9 bases matching TRBD1. From germline, CDR1 is LGHNA and CDR2 YSLEER. The CDR3 covers 16 residues. Unmatched junction bases numbered 4, after V lost 0 bases and J lost 4 bases. The CDR3, as DNA: TGCGCCAGCAGCCAAGAGGGGACAGGGAGGAATCAGCCCCAGCATTTT. Its translation is CASSQEGTGRNQPQHF.

This chain joins TRBV15 and TRBJ2-1; the match to TRBD1 covers 8 bases. The V segment lost 1 base and the J segment 5 bases; nucleotides outside the gene matches: 4. CDR3 size: 15 residues. Germline loops: CDR1 LNHNV, CDR2 YYDKDF (reference sequence). In DNA form, the CDR3 reads TGTGCCACCAGCAGAGTTCAGGACAGGGACAATGAGCAGTTCTTC. Protein: CATSRVQDRDNEQFF. Full variable domain (missing parts from reference TRBV15 and TRBJ2-1): DAMVIQNPRYQVTQFGKPVTLSCSQTLNHNVMYWYQQKSSQAPKLLFHYYDKDFNNEADTPDNFQSRRPNTSFCFLDIRSPGLGDTAMYLCATSRVQDRDNEQFFGPGTRLTVL.

V gene TRBV28 combines with J gene TRBJ2-1; no reliable D call. Trimming shortened V by 4 bases and J by 0 bases, and 4 bases separated the two germline ends. The V gene's germline CDR1 is MDHEN and CDR2 SYDVKM. CDR3 length: 13 residues. The CDR3 sequence is CASSSLSYNEQFF. The CDR3 DNA follows: TGTGCCAGCAGTTCCCTCTCCTACAATGAGCAGTTCTTC.

The chain has TRBV28 and TRBJ1-6, with 7 nucleotides matching TRBD1. This CDR3 comprises 16 residues. Germline V lookup: CDR1 MDHEN, CDR2 SYDVKM. V dropped 6 bases and J dropped 0; count of bases not matched to a gene: 5. The CDR3 is CASSSGQSSYNSPLHF. The DNA for the CDR3 is TGTGCCAGCAGCTCGGGACAGAGCTCCTATAATTCACCCCTCCACTTT.

The V gene is TRBV28, the J gene TRBJ1-4; the D gene is possibly TRBD1 (5 bases). The CDR3 has 18 residues. The V gene lost 6 bases and the J gene lost 10 bases, with 30 bases spanning the gap. CDR1 is MDHEN, CDR2 SYDVKM, per germline. The CDR3 bases are TGTGCCAGCAGCACCTCCCGGGACGGTCTCCGATCGGTGGTAAAACTGTTTTTT. Amino acids: CASSTSRDGLRSVVKLFF.

The chain links TRBV7-2 to TRBJ2-7; D tentatively fits TRBD1 or TRBD2 (6 bases each). Germline CDR1 is SGHTA and CDR2 is FQGNSA. The CDR3 is 14 amino acids. Trimming shortened V by 0 bases and J by 4 bases, and 10 bases separated the two germline ends. DNA of the CDR3: TGTGCCAGCAGCTTAGCGATAGGGGGGTACGAGCAGTACTTC. Protein sequence: CASSLAIGGYEQYF.

This rearrangement joins TRBV5-4 to TRBJ2-1, with 10 positions matching TRBD2. CDR3 length equals 16 residues. With 4 bases clipped from V and 2 bases from J, the junction kept 6 bases outside the gene matches. Per germline, CDR1 SGHNT and CDR2 YYREEE (reference sequence). CDR3 residues: CASSLPGTSAYNEQFF. CDR3 DNA: TGTGCCAGCAGCCTCCCCGGGACTAGCGCCTACAATGAGCAGTTCTTC.

V and J are TRBV7-2 and TRBJ2-3; TRBD2 matches 11 bases. Germline loops: CDR1 SGHTA, CDR2 FQGNSA. The V and J ends lost 5 bases and 7 bases, in that order; junction bases with no gene match: 8. This CDR3 is built from 15 residues. The CDR3 DNA reads TGTGCCAGCAGCCCCACCGGGACTAGCGGAAATACGCAGTATTTT. Protein: CASSPTGTSGNTQYF.

The chain is built from TRBV7-6 and TRBJ2-3; D gene uncertain. The CDR3 runs 19 residues. Trimming removed 3 bases from V and 3 bases from J, with 25 bases in between. Germline V gene data show CDR1 as SGHVS and CDR2 as FNYEAQ. CDR3 nucleotide sequence: TGTGCCAGCAGCTTTCGGGCCCAACAGAAGGGCGCTATTACAGATACGCAGTATTTT. This sequence encodes CASSFRAQQKGAITDTQYF.

On this clone: The same CDR3 is also encoded by other DNA sequences in this sample. V is TRBV5-1 and J is TRBJ2-3, with TRBD2 matching 11 bases. The CDR3 spans 16 residues. The V gene's germline CDR1 is SGHRS and CDR2 YFSETQ. The V and J ends lost 3 bases and 2 bases, in that order; junction bases with no gene match: 5. The CDR3 is CASSSGTSGPTDTQYF. DNA for the CDR3: TGCGCCAGCAGCTCCGGGACTAGCGGACCCACAGATACGCAGTATTTT.

The rearrangement uses TRBV7-9 and TRBJ2-1, with 9 nucleotides matching TRBD1. This CDR3 is 15 amino acids long. CDR1 and CDR2 (germline): SEHNR, FQNEAQ (reference sequence). V lost 5 bases, J lost 8 bases, and 10 bases stayed unmatched. CDR3 amino acids: CASSIRTGVGDEQFF. The CDR3 DNA follows: TGTGCCAGCAGCATCCGGACAGGGGTAGGCGATGAGCAGTTCTTC.

The DNA for the CDR3 is TGTGCCAGCAATTCGCCCCCTCGCGCGGGGGGCGAGACCCAGTACTTC. The encoded protein is CASNSPPRAGGETQYF. The genes are TRBV28 and TRBJ2-5, with 8 positions matching TRBD2. Per the germline V gene, CDR1 is MDHEN and CDR2 is SYDVKM. The V segment lost 7 bases and the J segment 5 bases; nucleotides outside the gene matches: 15. The CDR3 contains 16 residues.

This rearrangement joins TRBV7-9 to TRBJ2-5; 9 bases fit TRBD2. The CDR3 is made up of 17 amino acids. The germline V gene encodes CDR1 SEHNR and CDR2 FQNEAQ (reference sequence). The ends lost 2 bases at V and 5 bases at J; junction bases unmatched: 12. The CDR3 reads CASSLRLAGPLGETQYF. DNA for the CDR3: TGTGCCAGCAGCTTAAGGCTAGCGGGGCCCCTCGGTGAGACCCAGTACTTC.

V usage is TRBV9 and J usage is TRBJ2-7, with 8 positions matching TRBD1. V shed 3 bases, J shed 2 bases, and the junction held 4 bases outside the gene matches. The CDR3 sequence is 14 residues long. Germline V CDR1 and CDR2: SGDLS, YYNGEE. CDR3 sequence: CASSGGQGTYEQYF. CDR3 bases: TGTGCCAGCAGCGGCGGACAGGGCACCTACGAGCAGTACTTC.

The rearrangement joins TRBV6-4 to TRBJ2-3; 11 nucleotides align to TRBD2. The CDR3 sequence is 14 residues long. Trimming took 5 bases from V and 9 from J; bases not matched to a gene: 7. Germline V gene lookup returns CDR1 MRHNA and CDR2 SNTAGT. CDR3 sequence reads: CASSTGLAGETQYF. The DNA of the CDR3 is TGTGCCAGCAGTACCGGACTAGCGGGCGAGACGCAGTATTTT.

The V gene is TRBV4-1, the J gene TRBJ1-4, with TRBD1 matching 8 bases. CDR1 is MGHRA and CDR2 is YSYEKL in the germline V gene. CDR3 length: 14 amino acids. V trimming: 4 bases; J trimming: 10 bases; junction bases outside the gene matches: 8. The CDR3 sequence: CASSLGQGGAKLFF. For the CDR3, the DNA is TGCGCCAGCAGCCTCGGACAGGGAGGAGCAAAACTGTTTTTT.

The genes are TRBV7-3 and TRBJ2-7; D possibly corresponds to TRBD2 (5 bases). Germline values: CDR1 SGHTA, CDR2 FQGTGA. V gave up 5 bases and J gave up 4 bases, with 12 bases separating them. The CDR3 consists of 13 residues. The DNA for the CDR3 is TGTGCCAGCAGCCCCCCCGGCGGGTACGAGCAGTACTTC. Its translation is CASSPPGGYEQYF.

The chain joins TRBV9 to TRBJ2-2, with unresolved D. The germline V gene encodes CDR1 SGDLS and CDR2 YYNGEE. V was pared by 0 bases and J by 0 bases, with 6 bases between. There are 15 residues in the CDR3. The CDR3: CASSVGHSNTGELFF. The CDR3 DNA is TGTGCCAGCAGCGTAGGGCACTCGAACACCGGGGAGCTGTTTTTT.

The J gene is TRBJ1-1, the V gene TRBV5-6, with D perhaps TRBD1 (6 bases). The CDR3 totals 12 residues. The V and J ends lost 3 bases and 5 bases respectively, with 8 bases between them. From germline, CDR1 is SGHDT and CDR2 YYEEEE. CDR3 bases: TGTGCCAGCAGCTCGACAGGAACTGAAGCTTTCTTT. It is translated as CASSSTGTEAFF.

The V and J genes are TRBV5-4 and TRBJ1-3, with D possibly being TRBD1 (6 bases). Per germline, CDR1 SGHNT and CDR2 YYREEE (reference sequence). The CDR3 loop spans 15 amino acids. Trimming cost V 0 bases and J 2 bases, with 9 bases left between them. DNA for the CDR3: TGTGCCAGCAGCTTGGATACAGGGACTGGAAACACCATATATTTT. It codes for CASSLDTGTGNTIYF.